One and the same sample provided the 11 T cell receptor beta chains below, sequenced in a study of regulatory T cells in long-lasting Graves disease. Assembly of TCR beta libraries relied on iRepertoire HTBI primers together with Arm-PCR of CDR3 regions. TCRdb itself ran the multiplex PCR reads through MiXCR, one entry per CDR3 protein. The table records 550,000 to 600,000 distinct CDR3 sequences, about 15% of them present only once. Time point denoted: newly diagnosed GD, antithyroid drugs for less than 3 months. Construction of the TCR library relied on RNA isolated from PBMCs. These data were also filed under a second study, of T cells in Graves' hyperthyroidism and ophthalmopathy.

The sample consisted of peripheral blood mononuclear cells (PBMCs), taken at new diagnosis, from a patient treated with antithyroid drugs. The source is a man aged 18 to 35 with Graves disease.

The CDR3 sequence is CSVCISSSYEQYF. The CDR3 DNA sequence: TGCAGCGTTTGTATCTCCAGCTCCTACGAGCAGTACTTC. The chain uses TRBV29-1 and TRBJ2-7; D gene ambiguous. V lost 5 bases and J lost 0, with 11 bases in between. Germline assignment: CDR1 SQVTM and CDR2 ANQGSEA. This CDR3 spans 13 amino acids.

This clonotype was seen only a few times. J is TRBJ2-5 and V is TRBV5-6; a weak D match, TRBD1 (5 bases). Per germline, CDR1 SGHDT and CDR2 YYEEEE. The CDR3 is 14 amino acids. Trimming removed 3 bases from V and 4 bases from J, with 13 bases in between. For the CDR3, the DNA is TGTGCCAGCAGCTGGGGCCTAGGAAGAGAGACCCAGTACTTC. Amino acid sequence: CASSWGLGRETQYF. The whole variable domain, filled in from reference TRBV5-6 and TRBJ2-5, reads DAGVTQSPTHLIKTRGQQVTLRCSPKSGHDTVSWYQQALGQGPQFIFQYYEEEERQRGNFPDRFSGHQFPNYSSELNVNALLLGDSALYLCASSWGLGRETQYFGPGTRLLVL.

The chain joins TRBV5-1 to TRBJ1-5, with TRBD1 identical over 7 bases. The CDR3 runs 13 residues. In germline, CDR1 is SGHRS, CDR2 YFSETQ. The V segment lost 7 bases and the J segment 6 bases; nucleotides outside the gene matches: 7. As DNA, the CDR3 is TGCGCCAGCGGGGAGGGGGCTCTTCAGCCCCAGCATTTT. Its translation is CASGEGALQPQHF.

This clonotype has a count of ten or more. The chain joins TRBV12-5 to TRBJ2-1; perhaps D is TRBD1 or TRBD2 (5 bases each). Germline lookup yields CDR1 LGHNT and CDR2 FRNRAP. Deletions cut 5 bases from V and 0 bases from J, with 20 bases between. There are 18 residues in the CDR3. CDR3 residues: CASGARGTSLSSYNEQFF. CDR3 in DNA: TGTGCTAGTGGTGCACGGGGCACTTCCCTTAGCTCCTACAATGAGCAGTTCTTC.

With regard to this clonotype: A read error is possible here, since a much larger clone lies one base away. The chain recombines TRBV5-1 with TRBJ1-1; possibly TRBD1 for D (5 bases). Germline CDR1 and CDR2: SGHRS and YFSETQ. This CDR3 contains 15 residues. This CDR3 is CASSPVTGGTTEVFF. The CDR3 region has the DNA TGCGCCAGCAGCCCCGTGACGGGTGGGACCACTGAAGTTTTCTTT.

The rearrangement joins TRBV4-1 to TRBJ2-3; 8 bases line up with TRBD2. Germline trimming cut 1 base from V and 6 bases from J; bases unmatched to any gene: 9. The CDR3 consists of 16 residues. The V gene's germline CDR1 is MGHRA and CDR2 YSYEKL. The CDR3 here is CASSQVAGTRADTQYF. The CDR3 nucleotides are TGCGCCAGCAGCCAAGTAGCGGGAACGAGGGCGGATACGCAGTATTTT.

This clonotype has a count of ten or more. CDR3 amino acids: CASSLVPITSTDTQYF. CDR3 bases: TGTGCCAGCAGCTTAGTCCCAATAACTAGCACAGATACGCAGTATTTT. The genes are TRBV7-8 and TRBJ2-3; D unclear. This CDR3 contains 16 residues. CDR1 is SGHVS and CDR2 is FQNEAQ in the germline V gene. The V end lost 1 base, the J end lost 0 bases, and 11 bases lay between the germline ends.

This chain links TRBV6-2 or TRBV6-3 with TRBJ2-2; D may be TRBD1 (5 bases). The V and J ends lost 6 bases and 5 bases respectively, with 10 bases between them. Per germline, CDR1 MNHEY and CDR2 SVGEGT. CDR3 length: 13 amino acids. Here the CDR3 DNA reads TGTGCCAGCAGGATCAGGGCAACCGGGGAGCTGTTTTTT. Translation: CASRIRATGELFF.

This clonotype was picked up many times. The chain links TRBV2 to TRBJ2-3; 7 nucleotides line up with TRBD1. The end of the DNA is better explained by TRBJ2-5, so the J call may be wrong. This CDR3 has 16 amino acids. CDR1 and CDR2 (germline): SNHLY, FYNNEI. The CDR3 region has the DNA TGTGCCAGCAGTGAAGCGCTTTGGACAGGAGGCACGGCCCAGTACTTC. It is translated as CASSEALWTGGTAQYF.

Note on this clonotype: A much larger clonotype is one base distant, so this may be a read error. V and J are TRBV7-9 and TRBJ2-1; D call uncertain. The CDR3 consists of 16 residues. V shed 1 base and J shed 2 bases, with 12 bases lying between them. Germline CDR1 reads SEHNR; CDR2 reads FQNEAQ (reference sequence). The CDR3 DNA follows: TGTGCCAGCAGCTTAGTTCATGGAGTGCCCTACAATGAGCAGTTCTTC. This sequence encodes CASSLVHGVPYNEQFF.

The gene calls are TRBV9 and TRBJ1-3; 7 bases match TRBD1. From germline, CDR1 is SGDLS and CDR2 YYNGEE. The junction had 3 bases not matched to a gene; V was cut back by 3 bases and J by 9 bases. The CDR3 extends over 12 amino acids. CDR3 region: CASSETGSTIYF. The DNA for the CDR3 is TGTGCCAGCAGCGAGACAGGGTCCACCATATATTTT. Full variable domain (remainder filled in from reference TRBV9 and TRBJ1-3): DSGVTQTPKHLITATGQRVTLRCSPRSGDLSVYWYQQSLDQGLQFLIQYYNGEERAKGNILERFSAQQFPDLHSELNLSSLELGDSALYFCASSETGSTIYFGEGSWLTVV.